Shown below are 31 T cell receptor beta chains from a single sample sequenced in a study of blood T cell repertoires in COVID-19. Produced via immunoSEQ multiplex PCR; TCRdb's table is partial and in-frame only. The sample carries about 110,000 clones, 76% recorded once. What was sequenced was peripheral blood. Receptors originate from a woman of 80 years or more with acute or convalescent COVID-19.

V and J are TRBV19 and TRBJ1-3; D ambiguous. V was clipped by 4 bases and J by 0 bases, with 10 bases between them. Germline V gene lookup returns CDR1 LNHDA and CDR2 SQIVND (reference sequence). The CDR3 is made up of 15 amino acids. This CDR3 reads CASSSSSDSGNTIYF. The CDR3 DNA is TGTGCCAGTAGTAGCTCCTCAGACTCTGGAAACACCATATATTTT.

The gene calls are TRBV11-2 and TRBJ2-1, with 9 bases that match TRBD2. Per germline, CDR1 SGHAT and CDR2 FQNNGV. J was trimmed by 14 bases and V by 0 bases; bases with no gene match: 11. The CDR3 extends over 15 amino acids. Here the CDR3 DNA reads TGTGCCAGCAGCTTAGAGTCTAGCGGGACATCGGTGGAGTTCTTC. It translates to CASSLESSGTSVEFF.

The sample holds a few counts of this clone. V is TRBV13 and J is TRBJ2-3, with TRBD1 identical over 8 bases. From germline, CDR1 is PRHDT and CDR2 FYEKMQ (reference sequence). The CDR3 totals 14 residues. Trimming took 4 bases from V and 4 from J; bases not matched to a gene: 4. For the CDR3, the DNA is TGTGCCAGCAGCTCTTTGACAGGGGCAGATACGCAGTATTTT. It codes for CASSSLTGADTQYF.

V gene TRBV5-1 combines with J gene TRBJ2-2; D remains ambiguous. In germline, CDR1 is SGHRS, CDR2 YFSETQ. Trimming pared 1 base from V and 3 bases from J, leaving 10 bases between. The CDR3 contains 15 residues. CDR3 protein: CASSLPLPDTGELFF. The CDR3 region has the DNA TGCGCCAGCAGCTTGCCATTACCGGACACCGGGGAGCTGTTTTTT.

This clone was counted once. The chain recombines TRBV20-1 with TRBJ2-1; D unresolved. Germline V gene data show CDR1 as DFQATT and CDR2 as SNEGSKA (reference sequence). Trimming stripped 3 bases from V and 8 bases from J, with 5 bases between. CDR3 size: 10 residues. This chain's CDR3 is CSARGDEQFF. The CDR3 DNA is TGCAGTGCTAGGGGCGATGAGCAGTTCTTC.

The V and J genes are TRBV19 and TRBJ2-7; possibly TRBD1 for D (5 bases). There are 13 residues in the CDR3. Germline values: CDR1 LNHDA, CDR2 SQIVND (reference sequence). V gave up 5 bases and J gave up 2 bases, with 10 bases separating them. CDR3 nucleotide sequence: TGTGCCAGTAGTCAGGGTCAGGCCTACGAGCAGTACTTC. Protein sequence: CASSQGQAYEQYF.

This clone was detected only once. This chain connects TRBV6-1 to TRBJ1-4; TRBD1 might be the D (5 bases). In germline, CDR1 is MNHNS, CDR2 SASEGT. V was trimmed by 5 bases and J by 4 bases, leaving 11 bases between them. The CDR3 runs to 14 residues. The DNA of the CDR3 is TGTGCCAGCAGTCGCAGGGAAGGTAATGAAAAACTGTTTTTT. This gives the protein CASSRREGNEKLFF.

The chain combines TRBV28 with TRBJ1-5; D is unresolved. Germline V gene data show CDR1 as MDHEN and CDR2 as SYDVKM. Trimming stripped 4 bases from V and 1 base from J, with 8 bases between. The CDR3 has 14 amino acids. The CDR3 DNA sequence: TGTGCCAGCAGTTCCGCGCACAGCAATCAGCCCCAGCATTTT. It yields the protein CASSSAHSNQPQHF.

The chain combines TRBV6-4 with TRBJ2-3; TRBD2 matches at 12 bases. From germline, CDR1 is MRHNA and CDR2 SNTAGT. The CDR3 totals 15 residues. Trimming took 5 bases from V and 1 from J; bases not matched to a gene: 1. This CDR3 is CASSRLAGGTDTQYF. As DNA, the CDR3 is TGTGCCAGCAGTAGACTAGCGGGGGGCACAGATACGCAGTATTTT.

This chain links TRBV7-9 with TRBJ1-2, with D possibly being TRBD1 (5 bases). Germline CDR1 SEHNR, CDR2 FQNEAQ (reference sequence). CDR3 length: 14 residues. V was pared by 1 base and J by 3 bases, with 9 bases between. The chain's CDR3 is CASSLGGVYYGYTF. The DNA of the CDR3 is TGTGCCAGCAGCTTAGGGGGGGTCTACTATGGCTACACCTTC.

The CDR3 loop is CASSDPGTQYF. As DNA, the CDR3 is TGTGCCAGCAGCGACCCGGGGACCCAGTACTTC. The genes are TRBV9 and TRBJ2-5; D is unclear. The germline gives CDR1 SGDLS, CDR2 YYNGEE. There are 11 residues in the CDR3. Trimming removed 3 bases at V and 7 bases at J, with 7 bases between.

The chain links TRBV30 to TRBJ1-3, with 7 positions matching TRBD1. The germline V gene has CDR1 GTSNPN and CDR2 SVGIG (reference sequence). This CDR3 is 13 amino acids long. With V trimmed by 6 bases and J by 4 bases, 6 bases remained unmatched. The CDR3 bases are TGTGCCTGCCAACAGGGGCCGGGAAACACCATATATTTT. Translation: CACQQGPGNTIYF.

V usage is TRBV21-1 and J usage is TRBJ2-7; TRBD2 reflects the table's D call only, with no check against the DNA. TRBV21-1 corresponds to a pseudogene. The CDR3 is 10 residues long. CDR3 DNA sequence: TGTGCCAGCAGCCCGTGCGAGCAGTACTTC. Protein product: CASSPCEQYF.

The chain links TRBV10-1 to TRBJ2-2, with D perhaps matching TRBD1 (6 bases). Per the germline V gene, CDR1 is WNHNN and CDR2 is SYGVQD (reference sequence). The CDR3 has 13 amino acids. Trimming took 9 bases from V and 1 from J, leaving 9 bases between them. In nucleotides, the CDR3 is TGCGCCAGTGGACAGAAGAACACCGGGGAGCTGTTTTTT. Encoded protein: CASGQKNTGELFF.

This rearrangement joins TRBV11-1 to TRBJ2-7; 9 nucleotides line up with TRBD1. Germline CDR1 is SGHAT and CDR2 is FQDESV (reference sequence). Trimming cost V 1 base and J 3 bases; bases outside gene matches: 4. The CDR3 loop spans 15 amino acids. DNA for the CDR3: TGTGCCAGCAGCTTAGAGACAGGGGGGCACTACGAGCAGTACTTC. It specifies CASSLETGGHYEQYF.

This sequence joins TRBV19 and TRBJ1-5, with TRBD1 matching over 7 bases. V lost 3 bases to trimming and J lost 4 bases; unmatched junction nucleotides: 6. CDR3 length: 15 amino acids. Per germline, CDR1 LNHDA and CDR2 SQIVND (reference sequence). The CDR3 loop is CASSILGTVNQPQHF. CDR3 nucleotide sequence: TGTGCCAGTAGTATTCTTGGGACAGTTAATCAGCCCCAGCATTTT.

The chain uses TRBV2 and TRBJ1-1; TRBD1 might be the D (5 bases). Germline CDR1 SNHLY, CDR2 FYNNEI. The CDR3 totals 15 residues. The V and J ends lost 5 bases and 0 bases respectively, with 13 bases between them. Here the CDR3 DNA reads TGTGCCAGCAGTCTCCCATCGGGGGTGAACACTGAAGCTTTCTTT. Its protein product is CASSLPSGVNTEAFF.

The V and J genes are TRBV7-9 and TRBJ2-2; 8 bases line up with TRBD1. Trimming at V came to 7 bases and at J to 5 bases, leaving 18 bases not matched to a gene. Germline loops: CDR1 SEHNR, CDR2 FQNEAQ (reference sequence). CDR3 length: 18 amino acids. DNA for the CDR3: TGTGCCAGCACAACTCGGGGGTCAGGGGGCGAATCTACCGGGGAGCTGTTTTTT. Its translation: CASTTRGSGGESTGELFF.

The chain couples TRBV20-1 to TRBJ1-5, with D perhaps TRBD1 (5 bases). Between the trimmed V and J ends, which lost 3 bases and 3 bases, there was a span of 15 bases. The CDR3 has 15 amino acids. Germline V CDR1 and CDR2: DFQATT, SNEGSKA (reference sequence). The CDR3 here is CSASQAGLINQPQHF. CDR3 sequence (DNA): TGCAGTGCTAGTCAAGCAGGGCTGATCAATCAGCCCCAGCATTTT.

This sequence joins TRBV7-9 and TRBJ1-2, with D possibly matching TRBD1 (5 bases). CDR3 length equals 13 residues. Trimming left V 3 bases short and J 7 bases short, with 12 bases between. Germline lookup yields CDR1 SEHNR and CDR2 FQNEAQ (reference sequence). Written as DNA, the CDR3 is TGTGCCAGCAGCTTTGGCAGGGAGGCTGGCTACACCTTC. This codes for CASSFGREAGYTF.

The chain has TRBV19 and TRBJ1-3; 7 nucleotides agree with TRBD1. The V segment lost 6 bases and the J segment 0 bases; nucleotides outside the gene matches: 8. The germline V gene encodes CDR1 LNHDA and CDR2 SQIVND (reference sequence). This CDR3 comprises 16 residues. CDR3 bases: TGTGCCAGTAGCTTCGACAGGGCCACCTCTGGAAACACCATATATTTT. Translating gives CASSFDRATSGNTIYF.

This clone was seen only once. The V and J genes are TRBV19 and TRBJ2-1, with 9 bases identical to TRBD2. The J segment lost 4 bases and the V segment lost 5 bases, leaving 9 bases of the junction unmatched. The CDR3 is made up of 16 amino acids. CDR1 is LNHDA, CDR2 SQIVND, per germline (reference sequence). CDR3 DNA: TGTGCCAGTAGTGACGCCGGCCTAGCGGGGTACAATGAGCAGTTCTTC. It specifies CASSDAGLAGYNEQFF.

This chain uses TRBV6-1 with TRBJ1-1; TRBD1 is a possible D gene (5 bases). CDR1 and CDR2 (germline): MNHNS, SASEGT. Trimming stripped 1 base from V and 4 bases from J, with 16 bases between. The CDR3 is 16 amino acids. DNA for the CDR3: TGTGCCAGCAGTGAAGACGGGTCAGGGTTGGGCACTGAAGCTTTCTTT. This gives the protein CASSEDGSGLGTEAFF.

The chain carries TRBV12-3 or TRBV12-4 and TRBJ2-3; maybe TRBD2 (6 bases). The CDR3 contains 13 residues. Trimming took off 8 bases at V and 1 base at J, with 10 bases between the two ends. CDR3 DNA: TGTGCCAGCGAGACGGGGGGCACAGATACGCAGTATTTT. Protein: CASETGGTDTQYF.

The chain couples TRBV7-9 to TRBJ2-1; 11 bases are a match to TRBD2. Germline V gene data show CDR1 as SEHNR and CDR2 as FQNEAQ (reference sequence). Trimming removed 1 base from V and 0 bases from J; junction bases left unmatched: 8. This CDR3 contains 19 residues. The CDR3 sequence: CASSLGLAGFQGSYNEQFF. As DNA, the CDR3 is TGTGCCAGCAGCTTAGGACTAGCGGGGTTCCAGGGCTCCTACAATGAGCAGTTCTTC.

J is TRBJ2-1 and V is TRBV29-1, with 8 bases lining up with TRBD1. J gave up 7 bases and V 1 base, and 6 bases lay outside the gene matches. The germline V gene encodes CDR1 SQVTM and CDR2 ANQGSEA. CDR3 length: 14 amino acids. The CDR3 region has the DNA TGCAGCGTTGAAGGTTGGGACAGGAGGAATGAGCAGTTCTTC. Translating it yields CSVEGWDRRNEQFF.

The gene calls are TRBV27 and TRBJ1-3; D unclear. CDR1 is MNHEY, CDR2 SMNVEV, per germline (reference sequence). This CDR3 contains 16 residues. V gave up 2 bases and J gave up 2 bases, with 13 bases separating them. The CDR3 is CASSLSRGIAGNTIYF. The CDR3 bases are TGTGCCAGCAGTTTAAGTAGAGGGATAGCTGGAAACACCATATATTTT.

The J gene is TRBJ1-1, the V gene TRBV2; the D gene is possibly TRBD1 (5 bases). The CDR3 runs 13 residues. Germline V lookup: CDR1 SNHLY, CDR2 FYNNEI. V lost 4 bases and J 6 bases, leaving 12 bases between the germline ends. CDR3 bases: TGTGCCAGCAGTGTCCAGGGTGTCGCTGAAGCTTTCTTT. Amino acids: CASSVQGVAEAFF. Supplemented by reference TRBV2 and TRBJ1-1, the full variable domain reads EPEVTQTPSHQVTQMGQEVILRCVPISNHLYFYWYRQILGQKVEFLVSFYNNEISEKSEIFDDQFSVERPDGSNFTLKIRSTKLEDSAMYFCASSVQGVAEAFFGQGTRLTVV.

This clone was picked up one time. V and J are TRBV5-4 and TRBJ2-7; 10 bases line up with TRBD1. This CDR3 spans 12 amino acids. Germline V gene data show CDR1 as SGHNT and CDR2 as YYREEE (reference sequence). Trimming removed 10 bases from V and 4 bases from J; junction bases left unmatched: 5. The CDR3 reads CAAGTGDYEQYF. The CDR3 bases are TGTGCCGCCGGGACAGGGGATTACGAGCAGTACTTC. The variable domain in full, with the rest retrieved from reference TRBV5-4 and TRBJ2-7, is ETGVTQSPTHLIKTRGQQVTLRCSSQSGHNTVSWYQQALGQGPQFIFQYYREEENGRGNFPPRFSGLQFPNYSSELNVNALELDDSALYLCAAGTGDYEQYFGPGTRLTVT.

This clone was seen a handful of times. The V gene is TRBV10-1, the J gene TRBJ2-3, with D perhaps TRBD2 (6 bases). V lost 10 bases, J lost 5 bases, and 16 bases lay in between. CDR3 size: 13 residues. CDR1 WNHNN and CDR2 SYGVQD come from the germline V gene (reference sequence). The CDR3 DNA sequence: TGCGCCACCGGGACTTTGGGGGTAGATACGCAGTATTTT. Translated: CATGTLGVDTQYF.

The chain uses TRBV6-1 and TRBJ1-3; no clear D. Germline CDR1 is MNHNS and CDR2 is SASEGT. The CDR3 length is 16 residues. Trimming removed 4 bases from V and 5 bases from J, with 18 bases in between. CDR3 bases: TGTGCCAGCAGTGGACCGACTTTACCGGGGAGAAACACCATATATTTT. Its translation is CASSGPTLPGRNTIYF.